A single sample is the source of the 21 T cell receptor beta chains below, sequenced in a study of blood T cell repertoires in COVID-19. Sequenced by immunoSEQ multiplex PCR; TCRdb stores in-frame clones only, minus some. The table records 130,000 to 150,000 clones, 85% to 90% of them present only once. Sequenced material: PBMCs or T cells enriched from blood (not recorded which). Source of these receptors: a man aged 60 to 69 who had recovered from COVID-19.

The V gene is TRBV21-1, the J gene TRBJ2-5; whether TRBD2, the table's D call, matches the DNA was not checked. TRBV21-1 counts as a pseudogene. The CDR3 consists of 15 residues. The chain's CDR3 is CASSEKTGLADNQYF. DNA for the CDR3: TGTGCCAGCAGCGAGAAGACGGGACTAGCGGACAACCAGTACTTC.

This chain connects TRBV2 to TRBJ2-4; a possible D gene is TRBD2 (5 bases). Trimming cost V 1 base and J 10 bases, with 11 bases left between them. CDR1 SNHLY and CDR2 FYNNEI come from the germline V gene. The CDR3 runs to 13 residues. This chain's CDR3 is CASSEGSRGIQYF. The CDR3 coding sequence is TGTGCCAGCAGTGAAGGGTCGAGAGGGATTCAGTACTTC.

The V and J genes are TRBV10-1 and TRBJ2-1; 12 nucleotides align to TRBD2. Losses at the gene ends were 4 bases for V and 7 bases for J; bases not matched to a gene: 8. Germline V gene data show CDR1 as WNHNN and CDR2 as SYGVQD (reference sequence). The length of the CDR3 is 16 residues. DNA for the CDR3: TGCGCCAGCAGTGTTCTAGCGGGGGGGCCTTATAATGAGCAGTTCTTC. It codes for CASSVLAGGPYNEQFF.

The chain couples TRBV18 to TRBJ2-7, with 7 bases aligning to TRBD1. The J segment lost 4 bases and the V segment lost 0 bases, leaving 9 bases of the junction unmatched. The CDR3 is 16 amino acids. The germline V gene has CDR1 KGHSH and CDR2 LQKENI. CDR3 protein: CASSPPKETGRYEQYF. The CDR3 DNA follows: TGTGCCAGCTCACCACCTAAAGAGACAGGGCGTTACGAGCAGTACTTC. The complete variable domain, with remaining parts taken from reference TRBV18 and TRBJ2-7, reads NAGVMQNPRHLVRRRGQEARLRCSPMKGHSHVYWYRQLPEEGLKFMVYLQKENIIDESGMPKERFSAEFPKEGPSILRIQQVVRGDSAAYFCASSPPKETGRYEQYFGPGTRLTVT.

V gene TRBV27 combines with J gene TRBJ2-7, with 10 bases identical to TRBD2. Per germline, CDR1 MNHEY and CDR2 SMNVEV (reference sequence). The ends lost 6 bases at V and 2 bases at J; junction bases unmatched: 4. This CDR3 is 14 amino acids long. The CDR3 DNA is TGTGCCAGCAGGCGAGCGGGAGGGACCTACGAGCAGTACTTC. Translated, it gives CASRRAGGTYEQYF.

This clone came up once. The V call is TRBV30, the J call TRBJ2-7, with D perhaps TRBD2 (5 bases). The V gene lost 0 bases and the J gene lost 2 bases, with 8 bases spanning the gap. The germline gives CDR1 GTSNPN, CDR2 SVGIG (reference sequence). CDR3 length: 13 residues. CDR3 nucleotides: TGTGCCTGGAGTGTACCGGGAACCTACGAGCAGTACTTC. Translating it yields CAWSVPGTYEQYF.

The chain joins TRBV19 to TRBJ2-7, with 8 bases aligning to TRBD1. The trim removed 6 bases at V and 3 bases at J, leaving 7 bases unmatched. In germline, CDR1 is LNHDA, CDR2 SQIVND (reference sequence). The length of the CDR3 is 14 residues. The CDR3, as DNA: TGTGCCAGTAGCCGCCGGGACAGGTTCTACGAGCAGTACTTC. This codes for CASSRRDRFYEQYF. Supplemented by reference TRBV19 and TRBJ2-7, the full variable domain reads DGGITQSPKYLFRKEGQNVTLSCEQNLNHDAMYWYRQDPGQGLRLIYYSQIVNDFQKGDIAEGYSVSREKKESFPLTVTSAQKNPTAFYLCASSRRDRFYEQYFGPGTRLTVT.

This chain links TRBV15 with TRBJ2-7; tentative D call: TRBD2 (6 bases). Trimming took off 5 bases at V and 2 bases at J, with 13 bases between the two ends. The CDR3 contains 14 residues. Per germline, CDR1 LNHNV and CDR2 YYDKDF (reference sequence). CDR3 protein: CATSPRGRTYEQYF. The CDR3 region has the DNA TGTGCCACCAGCCCCCGGGGGAGAACCTACGAGCAGTACTTC.

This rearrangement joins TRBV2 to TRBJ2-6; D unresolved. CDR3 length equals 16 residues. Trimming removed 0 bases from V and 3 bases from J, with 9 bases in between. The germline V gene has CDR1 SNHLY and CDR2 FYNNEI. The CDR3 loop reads CASSEAKSVGANVLTF. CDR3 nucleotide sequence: TGTGCCAGCAGTGAAGCCAAGTCGGTTGGGGCCAACGTCCTGACTTTC.

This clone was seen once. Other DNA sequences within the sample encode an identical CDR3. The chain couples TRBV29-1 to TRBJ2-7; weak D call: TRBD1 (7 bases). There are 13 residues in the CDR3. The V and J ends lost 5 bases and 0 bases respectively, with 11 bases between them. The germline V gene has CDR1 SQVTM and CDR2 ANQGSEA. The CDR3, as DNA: TGCAGCGTTTCAGGGGGGAGCTCCTACGAGCAGTACTTC. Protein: CSVSGGSSYEQYF.

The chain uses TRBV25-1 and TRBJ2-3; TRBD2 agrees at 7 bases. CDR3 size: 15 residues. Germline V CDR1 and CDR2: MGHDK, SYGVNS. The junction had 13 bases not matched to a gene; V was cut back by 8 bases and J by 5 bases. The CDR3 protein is CASGRATRFEDTQYF. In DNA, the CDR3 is TGTGCCAGCGGGAGGGCCACCCGGTTCGAAGATACGCAGTATTTT.

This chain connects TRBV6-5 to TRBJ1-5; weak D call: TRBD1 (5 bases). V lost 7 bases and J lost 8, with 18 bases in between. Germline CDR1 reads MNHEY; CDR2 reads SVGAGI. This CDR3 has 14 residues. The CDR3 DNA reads TGTGCCAGCAAAGTGGCCACGGCGGGGGAGCCCCAGCATTTT. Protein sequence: CASKVATAGEPQHF.

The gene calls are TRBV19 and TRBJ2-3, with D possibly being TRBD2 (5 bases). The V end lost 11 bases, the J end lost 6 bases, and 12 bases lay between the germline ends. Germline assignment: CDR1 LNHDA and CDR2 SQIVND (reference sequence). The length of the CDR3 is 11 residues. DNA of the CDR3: TGTGCCTGCGGCAGGAGGGATACGCAGTATTTT. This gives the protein CACGRRDTQYF.

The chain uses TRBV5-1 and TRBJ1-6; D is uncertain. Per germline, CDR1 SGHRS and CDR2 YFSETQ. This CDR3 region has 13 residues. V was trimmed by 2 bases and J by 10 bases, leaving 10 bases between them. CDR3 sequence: CASSFEGRSPLHF. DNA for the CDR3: TGCGCCAGCAGCTTTGAGGGCCGGTCACCCCTCCACTTT.

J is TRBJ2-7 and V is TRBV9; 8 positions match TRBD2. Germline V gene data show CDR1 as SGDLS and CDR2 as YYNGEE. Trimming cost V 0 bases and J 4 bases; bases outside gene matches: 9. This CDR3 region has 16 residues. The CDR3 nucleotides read TGTGCCAGCAGCGTAGCGACTAGCGAGGAAAGGTACGAGCAGTACTTC. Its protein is CASSVATSEERYEQYF.

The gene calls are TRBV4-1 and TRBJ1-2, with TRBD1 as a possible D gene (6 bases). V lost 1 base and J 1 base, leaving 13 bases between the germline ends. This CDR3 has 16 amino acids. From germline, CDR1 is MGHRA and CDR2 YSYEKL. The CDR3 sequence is CASSQGRGRSNYGYTF. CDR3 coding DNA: TGCGCCAGCAGCCAAGGCAGGGGCCGAAGTAACTATGGCTACACCTTC.

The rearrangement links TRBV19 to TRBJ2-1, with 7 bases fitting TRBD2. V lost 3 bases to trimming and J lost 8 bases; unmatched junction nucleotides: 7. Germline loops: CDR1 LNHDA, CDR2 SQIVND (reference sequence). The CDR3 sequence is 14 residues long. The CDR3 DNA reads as TGTGCCAGTAGTATGAGGCGGGAGTCGTATGAGCAGTTCTTC. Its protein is CASSMRRESYEQFF. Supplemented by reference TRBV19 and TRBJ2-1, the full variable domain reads DGGITQSPKYLFRKEGQNVTLSCEQNLNHDAMYWYRQDPGQGLRLIYYSQIVNDFQKGDIAEGYSVSREKKESFPLTVTSAQKNPTAFYLCASSMRRESYEQFFGPGTRLTVL.

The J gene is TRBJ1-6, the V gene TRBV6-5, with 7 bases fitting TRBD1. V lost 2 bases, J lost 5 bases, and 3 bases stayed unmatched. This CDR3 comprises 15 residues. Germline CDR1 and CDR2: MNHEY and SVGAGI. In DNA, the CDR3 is TGTGCCAGCAGTTACAGGGGGCCCAATAATTCACCCCTCCACTTT. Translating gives CASSYRGPNNSPLHF.

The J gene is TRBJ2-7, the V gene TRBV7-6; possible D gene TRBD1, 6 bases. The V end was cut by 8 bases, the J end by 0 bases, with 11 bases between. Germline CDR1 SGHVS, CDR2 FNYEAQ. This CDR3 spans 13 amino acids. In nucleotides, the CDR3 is TGTGCCAGCGAGACAGGCGTCTCCTACGAGCAGTACTTC. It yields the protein CASETGVSYEQYF.

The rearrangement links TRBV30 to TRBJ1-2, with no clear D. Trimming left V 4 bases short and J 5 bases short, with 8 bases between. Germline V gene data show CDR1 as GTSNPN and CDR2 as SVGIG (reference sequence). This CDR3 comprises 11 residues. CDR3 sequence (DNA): TGTGCCTGGACAGGTCTATATGGCTACACCTTC. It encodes CAWTGLYGYTF.

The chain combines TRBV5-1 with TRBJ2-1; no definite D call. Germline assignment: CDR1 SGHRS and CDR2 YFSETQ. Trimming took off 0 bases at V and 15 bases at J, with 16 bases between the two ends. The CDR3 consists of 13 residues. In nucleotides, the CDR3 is TGCGCCAGCAGCTTGGTAGGAGATAGGAGCAGGTTCTTC. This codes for CASSLVGDRSRFF.